This is a list of T cell receptor beta chains from one sample in a study of CD8 T cells in Susac syndrome. TCRdb re-called the immunoSEQ multiplex PCR reads with MiXCR, one entry per CDR3 protein. The sample has fewer than 150,000 distinct CDR3 sequences, about 94% seen once; the top ten hold approximately 0.27%. The material sequenced was CD8+ T cells from PBMCs. These receptors all stem from a human donor in good health. The CDR3 runs from the conserved cysteine through the conserved F or W. A D gene is named only where the DNA matches it firmly. Expanded clones are given a class, and other clones once, few, many or no size at all.

d_gene: TRBD1
j_gene: TRBJ1-2
v_gene: TRBV9
abundance: -
CDR3nt: TGTGCCAGCAGCGGAGGGACAGGGGGCTATGGCTACACCTTC
CDR3aa: CASSGGTGGYGYTF

d_gene: -
j_gene: TRBJ2-3
v_gene: TRBV7-9
abundance: -
CDR3nt: TGTGCCAGCAGCAAGACTAGTCTACTGGATACGCAGTATTTT
CDR3aa: CASSKTSLLDTQYF

d_gene: -
j_gene: TRBJ2-1
v_gene: TRBV5-4
abundance: -
CDR3nt: TGTGCCAGCAGGGACCATCCCCAGACTGAGCAGTTCTTC
CDR3aa: CASRDHPQTEQFF

d_gene: -
j_gene: TRBJ1-2
v_gene: TRBV23-1
abundance: -
CDR3nt: TGCGCCAGCAGTCCCAAGTCGCCGGCGCGCCCTAACTATGGCTACACCTTC
CDR3aa: CASSPKSPARPNYGYTF

d_gene: TRBD1
j_gene: TRBJ1-1
v_gene: TRBV29-1
abundance: -
CDR3nt: TGCAGCGTTCCCCGACAGGGGAACACTGAAGCTTTCTTT
CDR3aa: CSVPRQGNTEAFF

d_gene: -
j_gene: TRBJ2-1
v_gene: TRBV20-1
abundance: -
CDR3nt: TGCAGTGCTAGAGCACAGGAGGGCCGGGTTCATGAGCAGTTCTTC
CDR3aa: CSARAQEGRVHEQFF

d_gene: -
j_gene: TRBJ2-2
v_gene: TRBV19
abundance: -
CDR3nt: TGTGCCAGTAGTCCATACACCGGGGAGCTGTTTTTT
CDR3aa: CASSPYTGELFF

d_gene: TRBD1
j_gene: TRBJ2-4
v_gene: TRBV4-3
abundance: -
CDR3nt: TGCGCCAGCAGCCAAGAGGGACAGGGGGTCGGGTCCAAAAACATTCAGTACTTC
CDR3aa: CASSQEGQGVGSKNIQYF

d_gene: -
j_gene: TRBJ2-7
v_gene: TRBV7-9
abundance: -
CDR3nt: TGTGCCAGCAGCTCCCTGGGGGAGCAGTACTTC
CDR3aa: CASSSLGEQYF

d_gene: TRBD2
j_gene: TRBJ2-5
v_gene: TRBV4-2
abundance: -
CDR3nt: TGTGCCAGCAGCCACAGAGCGGGAGTAGAGACCCAGTACTTC
CDR3aa: CASSHRAGVETQYF

d_gene: -
j_gene: TRBJ1-2
v_gene: TRBV29-1
abundance: -
CDR3nt: TGCAGCGTTTTCTCATACTATGGCTACACCTTC
CDR3aa: CSVFSYYGYTF

d_gene: TRBD2
j_gene: TRBJ2-1
v_gene: TRBV3-1
abundance: -
CDR3nt: TGTGCCAGCAGCTCGAATCTAGCGGGAGGGTTCAATGAGCAGTTCTTC
CDR3aa: CASSSNLAGGFNEQFF

d_gene: -
j_gene: TRBJ2-7
v_gene: TRBV7-8
abundance: -
CDR3nt: TGTGCCAGCAGCTTGCCGACAGGAGCCTACGAGCAGTACTTC
CDR3aa: CASSLPTGAYEQYF

d_gene: -
j_gene: TRBJ2-1
v_gene: TRBV27
abundance: -
CDR3nt: TGTGCCAGCAGTTTAGGGGCAAGCTCCTACAATGAGCAGTTCTTC
CDR3aa: CASSLGASSYNEQFF

d_gene: -
j_gene: TRBJ2-1
v_gene: TRBV6-2/TRBV6-3
abundance: -
CDR3nt: TGTGCCAGTAGCTATAGCGGAAGCTCCTACAATGAGCAGTTCTTC
CDR3aa: CASSYSGSSYNEQFF

d_gene: TRBD1
j_gene: TRBJ1-1
v_gene: TRBV4-3
abundance: -
CDR3nt: TGCGCCAGCAGCCAAGCAAGGACAGGGTTCTCTGAAGCTTTCTTT
CDR3aa: CASSQARTGFSEAFF

d_gene: -
j_gene: TRBJ2-1
v_gene: TRBV19
abundance: -
CDR3nt: TGTGCCAGTAGTGATACGTGGCCGTACAATGAGCAGTTCTTC
CDR3aa: CASSDTWPYNEQFF

d_gene: TRBD2
j_gene: TRBJ2-2
v_gene: TRBV3-1
abundance: -
CDR3nt: TGTGCCAGCAGCCCGTTAGCGGGAGAGTTCACCGGGGAGCTGTTTTTT
CDR3aa: CASSPLAGEFTGELFF

d_gene: TRBD2
j_gene: TRBJ2-3
v_gene: TRBV20-1
abundance: -
CDR3nt: TGCAGTGCTAGTGATTCCGGGACTAGCGGCGTTGATACGCAGTATTTT
CDR3aa: CSASDSGTSGVDTQYF

d_gene: TRBD2
j_gene: TRBJ2-7
v_gene: TRBV28
abundance: -
CDR3nt: TGTGCCAGCACCATAAAACTAGCGGGAGCCTACGAGCAGTACTTC
CDR3aa: CASTIKLAGAYEQYF

d_gene: -
j_gene: TRBJ2-5
v_gene: TRBV28
abundance: -
CDR3nt: TGTGCCAGCAGTCGACCGCGGTCGTGGGCCCAGTACTTC
CDR3aa: CASSRPRSWAQYF

d_gene: -
j_gene: TRBJ2-3
v_gene: TRBV7-9
abundance: -
CDR3nt: TGTGCCAGCAGCTTACTCAGGGGTTTGGGCACAGATACGCAGTATTTT
CDR3aa: CASSLLRGLGTDTQYF

d_gene: -
j_gene: TRBJ2-7
v_gene: TRBV7-9
abundance: -
CDR3nt: TGTGCCAGCAGTCTAGGGTACGGGGCCTACGAGCAGTACTTC
CDR3aa: CASSLGYGAYEQYF

d_gene: TRBD2
j_gene: TRBJ2-3
v_gene: TRBV25-1
abundance: -
CDR3nt: TGTGCCAGCAGTGAATCGGTCGGGGGGGTCACAGATACGCAGTATTTT
CDR3aa: CASSESVGGVTDTQYF

d_gene: TRBD1
j_gene: TRBJ2-5
v_gene: TRBV29-1
abundance: -
CDR3nt: TGCAGCGTTTTCCCCCCGAGCCGGGACAGGGTAGGGAAGACCCAGTACTTC
CDR3aa: CSVFPPSRDRVGKTQYF

d_gene: TRBD2
j_gene: TRBJ2-1
v_gene: TRBV5-1
abundance: -
CDR3nt: TGCGCCAGCAGCCCGGGGGGATGGGATGAGCAGTTCTTC
CDR3aa: CASSPGGWDEQFF

d_gene: TRBD2
j_gene: TRBJ2-1
v_gene: TRBV27
abundance: -
CDR3nt: TGTGCCAGCAGTTTCCCCTGGACTAGCGGGAGGGTAGAGCAGTTCTTC
CDR3aa: CASSFPWTSGRVEQFF

d_gene: -
j_gene: TRBJ2-7
v_gene: TRBV6-2/TRBV6-3
abundance: -
CDR3nt: TGTGCCAGCAGTTACGGGCGTACCTACGAGCAGTACTTC
CDR3aa: CASSYGRTYEQYF

d_gene: -
j_gene: TRBJ2-7
v_gene: TRBV20-1
abundance: -
CDR3nt: TGCAGTGCTAAGGGACACGGGAGCTCCTACGAGCAGTACTTC
CDR3aa: CSAKGHGSSYEQYF

d_gene: -
j_gene: TRBJ2-5
v_gene: TRBV4-3
abundance: -
CDR3nt: TGCGCCAGCAGCCAAGGGGGGGCGGCTTTTGGGTCCCAGTACTTC
CDR3aa: CASSQGGAAFGSQYF

d_gene: -
j_gene: TRBJ1-2
v_gene: TRBV7-9
abundance: -
CDR3nt: TGTGCCAGCAGCTTGGCTAACTATGGCTACACCTTC
CDR3aa: CASSLANYGYTF

d_gene: -
j_gene: TRBJ1-1
v_gene: TRBV12-3/TRBV12-4
abundance: -
CDR3nt: TGTGCCAGCAGTTTAGAGGGCATGAACACTGAAGCTTTCTTT
CDR3aa: CASSLEGMNTEAFF

d_gene: -
j_gene: TRBJ2-3
v_gene: TRBV18
abundance: -
CDR3nt: TGTGCCAGCTCACCACCTGTTGATACGCAGTATTTT
CDR3aa: CASSPPVDTQYF

d_gene: -
j_gene: TRBJ2-7
v_gene: TRBV24-1
abundance: -
CDR3nt: TGTGCCACCCGACATCCCGAGCAGTACTTC
CDR3aa: CATRHPEQYF

d_gene: -
j_gene: TRBJ1-1
v_gene: TRBV29-1
abundance: -
CDR3nt: TGCAGCGTTGATGGAGGGGGTACTGAAGCTTTCTTT
CDR3aa: CSVDGGGTEAFF

d_gene: -
j_gene: TRBJ2-6
v_gene: TRBV27
abundance: -
CDR3nt: TGTGCCAGCAGTTCAGGGCCTGGGGCCAACGTCCTGACTTTC
CDR3aa: CASSSGPGANVLTF

d_gene: -
j_gene: TRBJ2-7
v_gene: TRBV29-1
abundance: -
CDR3nt: TGCAGCGTTGAAGATGGCATCGGGACACCCTACGAGCAGTACTTC
CDR3aa: CSVEDGIGTPYEQYF

d_gene: TRBD2
j_gene: TRBJ2-1
v_gene: TRBV9
abundance: -
CDR3nt: TGTGCCAGCAGCGTATGGCGGGAGGACTCGAATGAGCAGTTCTTC
CDR3aa: CASSVWREDSNEQFF

d_gene: -
j_gene: TRBJ2-1
v_gene: TRBV4-3
abundance: -
CDR3nt: TGCGCCAGCAGCCAAGATGAACAGGGCCCCTACAATGAGCAGTTCTTC
CDR3aa: CASSQDEQGPYNEQFF

d_gene: -
j_gene: TRBJ1-4
v_gene: TRBV7-9
abundance: -
CDR3nt: TGTGCCAGCAGCTACGGCCAGGCTGGAGAACTGTTTTTT
CDR3aa: CASSYGQAGELFF

d_gene: TRBD2
j_gene: TRBJ2-1
v_gene: TRBV9
abundance: -
CDR3nt: TGTGCCAGCACCACTAGCGGGACCAACTACAATGAGCAGTTCTTC
CDR3aa: CASTTSGTNYNEQFF

d_gene: -
j_gene: TRBJ2-5
v_gene: TRBV7-9
abundance: -
CDR3nt: TGTGCCAGCAGCTTAATGACAGCTCAAGAGACCCAGTACTTC
CDR3aa: CASSLMTAQETQYF

d_gene: -
j_gene: TRBJ2-5
v_gene: TRBV9
abundance: -
CDR3nt: TGTGCCAGCAGCCGCCCTAGACATTCGGGAGAGACCCAGTACTTC
CDR3aa: CASSRPRHSGETQYF

d_gene: -
j_gene: TRBJ2-1
v_gene: TRBV5-6
abundance: -
CDR3nt: TGTGCCAGCAGATATAGCGACCGCTCCTACAATGAGCAGTTCTTC
CDR3aa: CASRYSDRSYNEQFF

d_gene: -
j_gene: TRBJ2-1
v_gene: TRBV7-6
abundance: once
CDR3nt: TGTGCCAGCAGCTTAGAAGCCAGCTCCTACAATGAGCAGTTCTTC
CDR3aa: CASSLEASSYNEQFF

d_gene: -
j_gene: TRBJ2-6
v_gene: TRBV5-6
abundance: -
CDR3nt: TGTGCCAGCAGTCACGTAGACTCTGGGGCCAACGTCCTGACTTTC
CDR3aa: CASSHVDSGANVLTF

d_gene: -
j_gene: TRBJ1-5
v_gene: TRBV7-8
abundance: -
CDR3nt: TGTGCCAGCAGCTTAGGAGCAGGGAACAATCAGCCCCAGCATTTT
CDR3aa: CASSLGAGNNQPQHF

d_gene: -
j_gene: TRBJ2-5
v_gene: TRBV4-1
abundance: -
CDR3nt: TGCGCCAGCAGCGAAATGGGGTCAGAGACCCAGTACTTC
CDR3aa: CASSEMGSETQYF